This T cell receptor (beta chain) is drawn from a study of T cells in Graves' hyperthyroidism and ophthalmopathy. About the research overall: Before treatment of any kind, peripheral blood was taken at initial diagnosis. Study-wide findings and caveats: A model of 13 V-J features distinguished ophthalmopathy from stable hyperthyroidism. Researchers found most expanded thyroid clonotypes above 0.001 in blood as well.

Uncontrolled infection, other autoimmune disease, pregnancy or lactation excluded patients. Germline CDR1 and CDR2: SGHAT and FQNNGV. CDR3 length: 16 amino acids. The V segment lost 5 bases and the J segment 7 bases; nucleotides outside the gene matches: 11. There are a few counts of this clonotype. What it binds is unknown. Researchers took RNA transcripts and amplified the TCR beta CDR3 regions from them. The HTBI primer set was used in a first-round RT-PCR of the TCR CDR3. MiXCR was run by TCRdb on the multiplex PCR reads, yielding one entry per CDR3 protein. The data contain fewer than 550,000 distinct CDR3 sequences, 24% of them singletons.

Sequenced: blood. The receptor comes from a woman aged 25 to 39 with Graves' ophthalmopathy. The V call is TRBV11-2, the J call TRBJ1-6, with 7 nucleotides matching TRBD1. Written as DNA, the CDR3 is TGTGCCAGCAGCCCCCGGCCCGGGACAGCGAATTCACCCCTCCACTTT. As protein: CASSPRPGTANSPLHF.